The present T cell receptor beta chain was sequenced within a study of OX40 agonist ivuxolimab in advanced cancers. The wider study: Every patient in dose escalation had hepatocellular carcinoma, melanoma, renal cell or head and neck cancer.

Trimming took off 7 bases at V and 4 bases at J, with 16 bases between the two ends. The CDR3 extends over 14 amino acids. Germline V gene lookup returns CDR1 MNHEY and CDR2 SMNVEV (reference sequence). Assay used: immunoSEQ multiplex PCR; TCRdb lists only in-frame clones, some missing. This repertoire shows roughly 30,000 clones, roughly 87% found once; its top ten account for roughly 58%. This specimen consisted of CD4+ or CD8+ T cells sorted from blood, obtained in a trial of the OX40 agonist ivuxolimab. This clonotype was obtained from an adult with an advanced solid tumor such as melanoma, head and neck, liver or kidney cancer. This chain uses TRBV27 with TRBJ1-2, with D perhaps matching TRBD1 (6 bases). CDR3 protein: CASKVGTTAYGYTF. CDR3 DNA: TGTGCCAGCAAAGTTGGGACAACCGCCTATGGCTACACCTTC.